This T cell receptor beta chain was sequenced for a study of blood T cells in healthy people across ages. At the level of the study: In model experiments, template switching was able to capture about one barcoded beta molecule for every two T cells that were present.

CDR1 MNHEY and CDR2 SVGEGT come from the germline V gene. CDR3 size: 13 residues. The V end was cut by 4 bases, the J end by 7 bases, with 11 bases between. Alongside a J-beta primer mix, a sample-barcoded 5' primer served in a second PCR lasting roughly 6 to 11 cycles. MiXCR, applied by TCRdb to the 5' RACE reads, yields one record per CDR3 protein. The table records roughly 830,000 distinct CDR3 sequences, around two thirds of them present only once. The TCR comes from a man aged 30 to 45 in good health. V is TRBV6-2 or TRBV6-3 and J is TRBJ1-5; no clear D. The sample comprised blood. CDR3 region: CASSSLRVQPQHF. CDR3 nucleotide sequence: TGTGCCAGCAGTTCCCTGCGGGTACAGCCCCAGCATTTT.